Shown below are 20 T cell receptor beta chains from a single sample sequenced in a study of radiation and T cells in renal cell carcinoma. Time point given: blood 2 weeks post-SBRT. Regarding treatment: 15 Gy SBRT to primary tumor, nephrectomy 4 weeks later. Assay used: immunoSEQ multiplex PCR; TCRdb lists only in-frame clones, some missing. This sample has fewer than 150,000 clones, with around 89% found just once. The input for sequencing was blood, taken from a patient whose treatment included radiotherapy and nephrectomy. The receptors stem from a woman aged 65 to 85 with renal cell carcinoma.

This clone was detected only once. The rearrangement uses TRBV10-3 and TRBJ2-3, with 12 bases matching TRBD2. The CDR3 totals 18 residues. J lost 4 bases, V lost 6 bases, and 14 bases had no gene match. Germline CDR1 reads ENHRY; CDR2 reads SYGVKD. The CDR3 nucleotides read TGTGCCATCAGCCGTTCCACTAGCGGGGGGAGTGGGGCAGATACGCAGTATTTT. It encodes CAISRSTSGGSGADTQYF.

The chain recombines TRBV5-1 with TRBJ1-1; unclear D gene. CDR3 length equals 14 residues. The V gene's germline CDR1 is SGHRS and CDR2 YFSETQ. Trimming cost V 1 base and J 5 bases, with 12 bases left between them. CDR3 region: CASSLSQVGTEAFF. The CDR3 DNA sequence: TGCGCCAGCAGCTTGTCCCAGGTAGGAACTGAAGCTTTCTTT.

This chain connects TRBV6-5 to TRBJ2-3; 10 nucleotides line up with TRBD2. V gave up 7 bases and J gave up 3 bases; unmatched junction bases: 4. CDR1 is MNHEY and CDR2 is SVGAGI in the germline V gene. The CDR3 sequence is 14 residues long. The chain's CDR3 is CASKPSGGTDTQYF. DNA for the CDR3: TGTGCCAGCAAGCCTAGCGGGGGTACAGATACGCAGTATTTT.

The rearrangement joins TRBV29-1 to TRBJ2-2, with TRBD1 matching over 9 bases. The CDR3 is made up of 13 amino acids. V lost 8 bases, J lost 4 bases, and 5 bases stayed unmatched. Germline V gives CDR1 SQVTM, CDR2 ANQGSEA. The CDR3 protein is CSSPGQGTGELFF. CDR3 sequence (DNA): TGCAGCTCCCCGGGACAGGGCACCGGGGAGCTGTTTTTT.

The V and J genes are TRBV6-5 and TRBJ2-3; TRBD2 matches at 11 bases. With V trimmed by 2 bases and J by 2 bases, 3 bases remained unmatched. CDR3 length equals 16 residues. Germline loops: CDR1 MNHEY, CDR2 SVGAGI. CDR3 amino acids: CASSYGTSGPTDTQYF. The CDR3 DNA reads as TGTGCCAGCAGTTACGGGACTAGCGGTCCCACAGATACGCAGTATTTT.

The CDR3 is CASSPGRRTEAFF. The CDR3 DNA is TGTGCCAGTAGTCCAGGGAGAAGGACTGAAGCTTTCTTT. This sequence joins TRBV19 and TRBJ1-1; D might be TRBD1 (5 bases). V lost 5 bases to trimming and J lost 5 bases, with 12 bases between them. Germline V gene data show CDR1 as LNHDA and CDR2 as SQIVND (reference sequence). The CDR3 covers 13 residues.

CDR3 nucleotide sequence: TGTGCCAGCAGCTTAGATGGCAGGGCACAAGAGACCCAGTACTTC. Encoded protein: CASSLDGRAQETQYF. The gene calls are TRBV7-9 and TRBJ2-5, with D possibly TRBD1 on 5 matching bases. The CDR3 sequence is 15 residues long. Germline V gene data show CDR1 as SEHNR and CDR2 as FQNEAQ (reference sequence). V was clipped by 1 base and J by 2 bases, with 11 bases between them.

The J gene is TRBJ2-2, the V gene TRBV6-6; 13 bases fit TRBD2. J lost 8 bases, V lost 6 bases, and 9 bases had no gene match. CDR1 MNHNY and CDR2 SVGAGI come from the germline V gene (reference sequence). This CDR3 has 16 residues. The CDR3 spells CASSRLAGGEAGELFF. CDR3 DNA: TGTGCCAGCAGCCGACTAGCGGGGGGTGAAGCGGGGGAGCTGTTTTTT.

This rearrangement joins TRBV5-1 to TRBJ2-1, with D perhaps matching TRBD1 (6 bases). Germline CDR1 is SGHRS and CDR2 is YFSETQ. This CDR3 has 15 residues. The V end was cut by 4 bases, the J end by 4 bases, with 15 bases between. CDR3 residues: CASSTWTDPYNEQFF. The DNA for the CDR3 is TGCGCCAGCAGCACATGGACAGACCCATACAATGAGCAGTTCTTC.

V and J are TRBV2 and TRBJ2-1; 9 positions agree with TRBD2. The CDR3 spans 15 residues. Germline V gene sequence: CDR1 SNHLY, CDR2 FYNNEI. Germline trimming cut 6 bases from V and 7 bases from J; bases unmatched to any gene: 10. The CDR3 loop is CASRPPGLAFNEQFF. CDR3 sequence (DNA): TGTGCCAGCAGACCACCGGGACTAGCTTTTAATGAGCAGTTCTTC. The full variable domain, completed using reference TRBV2 and TRBJ2-1, is EPEVTQTPSHQVTQMGQEVILRCVPISNHLYFYWYRQILGQKVEFLVSFYNNEISEKSEIFDDQFSVERPDGSNFTLKIRSTKLEDSAMYFCASRPPGLAFNEQFFGPGTRLTVL.

The chain recombines TRBV2 with TRBJ2-5, with 8 bases aligning to TRBD2. Germline CDR1 is SNHLY and CDR2 is FYNNEI. V was pared by 1 base and J by 2 bases, with 3 bases of the junction left unmatched. The length of the CDR3 is 15 residues. DNA for the CDR3: TGTGCCAGCAGTGAAGGGAGCGGGGGTCAAGAGACCCAGTACTTC. It translates to CASSEGSGGQETQYF.

This chain joins TRBV5-4 and TRBJ2-3, with TRBD1 matching 10 bases. The V segment lost 3 bases and the J segment 4 bases; nucleotides outside the gene matches: 5. Germline V gives CDR1 SGHNT, CDR2 YYREEE (reference sequence). The CDR3 has 15 amino acids. The CDR3 reads CASSYLTGGSDTQYF. The CDR3 DNA is TGTGCCAGCAGCTACCTGACAGGGGGCTCAGATACGCAGTATTTT.

The V and J genes are TRBV7-8 and TRBJ2-7; D unclear. The length of the CDR3 is 15 residues. Germline-derived CDR1 and CDR2 are SGHVS and FQNEAQ. Trimming cost V 0 bases and J 0 bases, with 9 bases left between them. In nucleotides, the CDR3 is TGTGCCAGCAGCTTAGCTCCCGGGCGCTCCTACGAGCAGTACTTC. Protein sequence: CASSLAPGRSYEQYF.

This clone was seen only once. The chain carries TRBV28 and TRBJ1-5; 9 positions agree with TRBD1. Per the germline V gene, CDR1 is MDHEN and CDR2 is SYDVKM. The CDR3 runs 16 residues. The J segment lost 2 bases and the V segment lost 6 bases, leaving 8 bases of the junction unmatched. The CDR3 protein is CASSPRTGDGNQPQHF. In nucleotides, the CDR3 is TGTGCCAGCAGCCCTAGGACAGGGGACGGCAATCAGCCCCAGCATTTT. Based on the CDR3 plus reference TRBV28 and TRBJ1-5, the full variable domain is DVKVTQSSRYLVKRTGEKVFLECVQDMDHENMFWYRQDPGLGLRLIYFSYDVKMKEKGDIPEGYSVSREKKERFSLILESASTNQTSMYLCASSPRTGDGNQPQHFGDGTRLSIL.

This clone has only a few counts. The chain carries TRBV5-1 and TRBJ1-2, with 8 bases that match TRBD1. The CDR3 covers 14 residues. CDR1 and CDR2 (germline): SGHRS, YFSETQ. V lost 3 bases and J lost 8; bases outside the gene matches: 9. CDR3 nucleotides: TGCGCCAGCAGCTGGTCCGGGACAGGAGCCGGCTACACCTTC. Translation: CASSWSGTGAGYTF. The variable domain in full, completed from reference TRBV5-1 and TRBJ1-2, reads KAGVTQTPRYLIKTRGQQVTLSCSPISGHRSVSWYQQTPGQGLQFLFEYFSETQRNKGNFPGRFSGRQFSNSRSEMNVSTLELGDSALYLCASSWSGTGAGYTFGSGTRLTVV.

This rearrangement joins TRBV4-3 to TRBJ2-7; possibly TRBD1 for D (5 bases). This CDR3 region has 16 residues. Germline V lookup: CDR1 LGHNA, CDR2 YSLEER. Trimming stripped 0 bases from V and 3 bases from J, with 15 bases between. The CDR3 coding sequence is TGCGCCAGCAGCCAAGATGCAAGACAGTCTTACTACGAGCAGTACTTC. Translating gives CASSQDARQSYYEQYF.

The chain recombines TRBV6-5 with TRBJ2-7; maybe TRBD1 (6 bases). V shed 6 bases and J shed 4 bases, with 16 bases lying between them. Germline V gene data show CDR1 as MNHEY and CDR2 as SVGAGI. The CDR3 has 14 residues. CDR3 sequence (DNA): TGTGCCAGCAGCGGGGCCGGGACACCATACGAGCAGTACTTC. Encoded protein: CASSGAGTPYEQYF.

This clone was recorded once. The V call is TRBV20-1, the J call TRBJ2-5; D remains unclear. V lost 3 bases to trimming and J lost 5 bases, with 4 bases between them. CDR1 is DFQATT, CDR2 SNEGSKA, per germline (reference sequence). This CDR3 is 10 amino acids long. The CDR3 region is CSARGETQYF. The CDR3 DNA reads as TGCAGTGCTAGGGGCGAGACCCAGTACTTC.

CDR3 loop: CAIKGGSANEKLFF. The CDR3 nucleotides read TGTGCCATCAAAGGGGGTTCGGCTAATGAAAAACTGTTTTTT. The V and J genes are TRBV10-3 and TRBJ1-4, with D maybe TRBD1 (6 bases). The germline V gene encodes CDR1 ENHRY and CDR2 SYGVKD. V was trimmed by 7 bases and J by 3 bases, leaving 12 bases between them. The length of the CDR3 is 14 residues.

The chain employs TRBV7-9 and TRBJ1-6; D is perhaps TRBD1 (5 bases). The CDR3 is 15 residues long. CDR1 is SEHNR and CDR2 is FQNEAQ in the germline V gene (reference sequence). The V and J ends lost 1 base and 9 bases respectively, with 13 bases between them. The chain's CDR3 is CASSLEAGSSSPLHF. The CDR3 DNA reads as TGTGCCAGCAGCTTAGAGGCAGGGTCTTCTTCACCCCTCCACTTT.